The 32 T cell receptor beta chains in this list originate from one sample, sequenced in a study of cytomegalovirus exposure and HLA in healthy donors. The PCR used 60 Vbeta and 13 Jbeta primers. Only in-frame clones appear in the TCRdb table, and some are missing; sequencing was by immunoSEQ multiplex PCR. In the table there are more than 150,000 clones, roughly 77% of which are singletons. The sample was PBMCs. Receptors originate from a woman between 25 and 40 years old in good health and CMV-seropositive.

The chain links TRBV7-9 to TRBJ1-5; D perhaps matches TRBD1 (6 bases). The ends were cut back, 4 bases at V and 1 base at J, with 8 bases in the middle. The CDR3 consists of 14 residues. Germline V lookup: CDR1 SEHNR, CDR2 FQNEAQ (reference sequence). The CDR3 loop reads CASSSDRSNQPQHF. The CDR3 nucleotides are TGTGCCAGCAGCTCCGACAGGAGCAATCAGCCCCAGCATTTT.

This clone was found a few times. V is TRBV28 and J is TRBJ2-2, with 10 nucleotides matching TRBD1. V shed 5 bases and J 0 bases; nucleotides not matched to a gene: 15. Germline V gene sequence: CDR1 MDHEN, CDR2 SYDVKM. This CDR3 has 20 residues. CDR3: CASSPPGTGADPANTGELFF. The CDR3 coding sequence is TGTGCCAGCAGTCCCCCCGGGACAGGGGCCGACCCCGCGAACACCGGGGAGCTGTTTTTT.

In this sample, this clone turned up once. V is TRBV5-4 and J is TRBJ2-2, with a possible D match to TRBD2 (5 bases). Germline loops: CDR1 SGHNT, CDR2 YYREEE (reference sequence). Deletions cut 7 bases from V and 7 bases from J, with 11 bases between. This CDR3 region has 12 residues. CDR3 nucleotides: TGTGCCAGCGGGTTAGGGAGCGGGGAGCTGTTTTTT. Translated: CASGLGSGELFF.

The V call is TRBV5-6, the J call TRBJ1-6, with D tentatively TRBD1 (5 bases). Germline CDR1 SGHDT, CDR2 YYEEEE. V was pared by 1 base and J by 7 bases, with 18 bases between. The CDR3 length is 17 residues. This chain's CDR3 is CASSLSRGYLANSPLHF. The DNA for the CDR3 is TGTGCCAGCAGCTTGTCGCGGGGGTATCTGGCGAATTCACCCCTCCACTTT.

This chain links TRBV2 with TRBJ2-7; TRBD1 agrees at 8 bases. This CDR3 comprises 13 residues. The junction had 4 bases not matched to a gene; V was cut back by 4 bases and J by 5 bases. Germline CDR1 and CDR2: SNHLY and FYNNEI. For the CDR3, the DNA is TGTGCCAGCAGTGGTGCCAGGGGGCACGAGCAGTACTTC. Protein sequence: CASSGARGHEQYF.

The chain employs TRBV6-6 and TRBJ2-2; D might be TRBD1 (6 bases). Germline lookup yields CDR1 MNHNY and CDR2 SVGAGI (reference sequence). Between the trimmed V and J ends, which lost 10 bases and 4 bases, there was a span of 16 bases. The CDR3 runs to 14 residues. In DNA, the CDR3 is TGTGCCATCACTTGGACAGAACGCACCGGGGAGCTGTTTTTT. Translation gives CAITWTERTGELFF.

The CDR3 is CASSLSGGFRDTIYF. In DNA form, the CDR3 reads TGTGCCAGCAGCCTCAGTGGGGGGTTTCGGGACACCATATATTTT. This chain connects TRBV6-6 to TRBJ1-3; D perhaps matches TRBD1 (5 bases). This CDR3 comprises 15 residues. The V and J ends lost 6 bases and 8 bases respectively, with 20 bases between them. The germline V gene has CDR1 MNHNY and CDR2 SVGAGI (reference sequence).

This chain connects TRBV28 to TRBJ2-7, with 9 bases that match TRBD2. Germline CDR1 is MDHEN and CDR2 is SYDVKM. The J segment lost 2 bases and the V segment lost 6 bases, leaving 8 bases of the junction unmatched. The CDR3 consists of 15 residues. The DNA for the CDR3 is TGTGCCAGCAGATTAGCGGGGGCCCCAGCCTACGAGCAGTACTTC. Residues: CASRLAGAPAYEQYF.

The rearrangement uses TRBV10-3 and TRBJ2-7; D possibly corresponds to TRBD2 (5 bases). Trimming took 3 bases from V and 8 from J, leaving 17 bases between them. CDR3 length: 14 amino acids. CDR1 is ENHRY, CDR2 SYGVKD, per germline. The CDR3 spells CAISDNRDRRQQYF. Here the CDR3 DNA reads TGTGCCATCAGTGATAACCGGGATCGAAGGCAGCAGTACTTC.

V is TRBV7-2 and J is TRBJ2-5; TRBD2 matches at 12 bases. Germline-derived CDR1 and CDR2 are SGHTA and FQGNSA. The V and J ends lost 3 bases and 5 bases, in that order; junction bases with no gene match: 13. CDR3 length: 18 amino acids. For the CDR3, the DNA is TGTGCCAGCAGCTTCAGGACTAGCGGGGTCCTAATGGGGGAGACCCAGTACTTC. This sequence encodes CASSFRTSGVLMGETQYF.

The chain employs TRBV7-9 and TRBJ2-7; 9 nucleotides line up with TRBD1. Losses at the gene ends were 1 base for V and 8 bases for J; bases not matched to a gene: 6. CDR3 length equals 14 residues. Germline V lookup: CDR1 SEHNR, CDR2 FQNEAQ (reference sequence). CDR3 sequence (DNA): TGTGCCAGCAGCTTAGACCGGACAGGGGTTAAGCAGTACTTC. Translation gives CASSLDRTGVKQYF.

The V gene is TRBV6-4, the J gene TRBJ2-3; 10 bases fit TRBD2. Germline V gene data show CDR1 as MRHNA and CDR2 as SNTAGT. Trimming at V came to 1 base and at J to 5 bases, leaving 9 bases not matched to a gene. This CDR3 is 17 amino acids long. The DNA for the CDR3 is TGTGCCAGCAGTGACTTGCTAGCGGGGGAGGGGCAAGATACGCAGTATTTT. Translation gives CASSDLLAGEGQDTQYF.

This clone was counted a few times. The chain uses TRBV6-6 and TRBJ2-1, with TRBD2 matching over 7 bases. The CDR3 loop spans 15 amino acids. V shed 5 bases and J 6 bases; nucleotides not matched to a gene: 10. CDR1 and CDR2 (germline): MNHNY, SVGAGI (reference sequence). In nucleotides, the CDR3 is TGTGCCAGCAGTCCTACCGGGGGGATGAGCAATGAGCAGTTCTTC. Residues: CASSPTGGMSNEQFF.

CDR3 coding DNA: TGTGCCAGCAGCTCGGACACCCTCGAGCAGTACTTC. This gives the protein CASSSDTLEQYF. The V gene is TRBV6-5, the J gene TRBJ2-7; perhaps TRBD1 as D (5 bases). V was clipped by 6 bases and J by 6 bases, with 12 bases between them. Germline CDR1 is MNHEY and CDR2 is SVGAGI. CDR3 length: 12 amino acids.

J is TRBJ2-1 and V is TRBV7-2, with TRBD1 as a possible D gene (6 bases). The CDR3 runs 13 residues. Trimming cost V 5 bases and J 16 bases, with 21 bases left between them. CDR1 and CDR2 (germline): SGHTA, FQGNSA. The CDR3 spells CASSLQYRVSLFF. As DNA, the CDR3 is TGTGCCAGCAGCCTACAATACAGGGTTAGTCTCTTCTTC.

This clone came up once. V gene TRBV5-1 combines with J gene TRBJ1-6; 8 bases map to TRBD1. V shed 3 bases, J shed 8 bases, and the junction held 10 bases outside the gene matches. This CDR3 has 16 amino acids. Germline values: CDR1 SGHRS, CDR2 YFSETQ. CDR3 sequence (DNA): TGCGCCAGCAGCTCAGATCCCGGGACAGGATATTCACCCCTCCACTTT. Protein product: CASSSDPGTGYSPLHF.

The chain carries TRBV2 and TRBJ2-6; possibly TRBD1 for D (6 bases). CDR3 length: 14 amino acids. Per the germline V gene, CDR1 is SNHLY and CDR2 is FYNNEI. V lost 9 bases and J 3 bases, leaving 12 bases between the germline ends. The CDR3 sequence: CARTRGGGANVLTF. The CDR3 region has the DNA TGTGCCAGGACCAGGGGCGGTGGGGCCAACGTCCTGACTTTC.

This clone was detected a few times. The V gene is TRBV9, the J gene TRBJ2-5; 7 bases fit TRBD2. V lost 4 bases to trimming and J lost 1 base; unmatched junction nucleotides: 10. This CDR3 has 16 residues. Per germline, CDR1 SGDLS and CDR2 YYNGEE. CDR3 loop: CASSRGRESFQETQYF. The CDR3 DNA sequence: TGTGCCAGCAGCCGAGGGAGGGAAAGCTTCCAAGAGACCCAGTACTTC.

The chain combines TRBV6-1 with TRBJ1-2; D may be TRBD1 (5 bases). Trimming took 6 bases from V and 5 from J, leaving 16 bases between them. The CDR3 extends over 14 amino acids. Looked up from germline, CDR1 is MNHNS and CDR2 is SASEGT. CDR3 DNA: TGTGCCAGCAGCTCGGGCCCCGGGGGGTATGGCTACACCTTC. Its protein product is CASSSGPGGYGYTF.

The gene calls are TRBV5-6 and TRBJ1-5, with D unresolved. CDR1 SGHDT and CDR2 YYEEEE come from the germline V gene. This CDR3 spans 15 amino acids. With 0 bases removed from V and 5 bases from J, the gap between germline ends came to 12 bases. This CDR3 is CASSLGVSGDQPQHF. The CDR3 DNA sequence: TGTGCCAGCAGCTTGGGTGTCTCCGGGGATCAGCCCCAGCATTTT.

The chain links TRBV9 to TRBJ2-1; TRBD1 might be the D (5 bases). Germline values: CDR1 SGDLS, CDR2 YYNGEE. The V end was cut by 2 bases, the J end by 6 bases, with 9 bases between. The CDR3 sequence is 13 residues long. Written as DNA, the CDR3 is TGTGCCAGCAGCGTGAGGCAGGGCAATGAGCAGTTCTTC. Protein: CASSVRQGNEQFF.

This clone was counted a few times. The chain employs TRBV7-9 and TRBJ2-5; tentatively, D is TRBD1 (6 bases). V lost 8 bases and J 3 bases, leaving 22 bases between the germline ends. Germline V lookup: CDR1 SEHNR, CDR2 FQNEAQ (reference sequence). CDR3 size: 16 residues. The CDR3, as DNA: TGTGCCAGCTTAGGGGACATTGGGCGGGCGAAAGAGACCCAGTACTTC. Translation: CASLGDIGRAKETQYF.

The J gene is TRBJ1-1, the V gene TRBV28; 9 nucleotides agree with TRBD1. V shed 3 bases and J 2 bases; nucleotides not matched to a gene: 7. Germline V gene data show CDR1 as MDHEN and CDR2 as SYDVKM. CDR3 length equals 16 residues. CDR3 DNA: TGTGCCAGCAGTTTCCTGACAGGGGGTTCTAACACTGAAGCTTTCTTT. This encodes CASSFLTGGSNTEAFF.

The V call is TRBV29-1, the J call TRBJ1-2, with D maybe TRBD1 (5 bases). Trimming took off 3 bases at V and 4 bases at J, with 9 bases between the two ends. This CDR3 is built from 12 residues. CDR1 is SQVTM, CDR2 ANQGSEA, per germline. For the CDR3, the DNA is TGCAGCGTTGAGAAGACAGTCTATGGCTACACCTTC. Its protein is CSVEKTVYGYTF.

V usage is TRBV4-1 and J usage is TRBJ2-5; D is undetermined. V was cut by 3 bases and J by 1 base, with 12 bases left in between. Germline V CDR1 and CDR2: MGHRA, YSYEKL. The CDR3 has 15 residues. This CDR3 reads CASSHYFTGQETQYF. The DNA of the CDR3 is TGCGCCAGCAGCCATTATTTTACCGGCCAAGAGACCCAGTACTTC.

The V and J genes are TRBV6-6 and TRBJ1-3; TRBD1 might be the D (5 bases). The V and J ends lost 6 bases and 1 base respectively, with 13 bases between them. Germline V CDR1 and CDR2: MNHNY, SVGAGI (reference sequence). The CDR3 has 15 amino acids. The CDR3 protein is CASRSKRGSGNTIYF. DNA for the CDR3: TGTGCCAGCAGGTCAAAAAGGGGATCTGGAAACACCATATATTTT.

CDR3 DNA: TGTGCCAGCAGCGTAGCAGGCAGGGCGGATACGCAGTATTTT. This sequence encodes CASSVAGRADTQYF. This chain links TRBV9 with TRBJ2-3; possibly TRBD1 for D (5 bases). This CDR3 contains 14 residues. V lost 0 bases to trimming and J lost 6 bases, with 11 bases between them. Germline V gene sequence: CDR1 SGDLS, CDR2 YYNGEE. Combining the CDR3 with reference TRBV9 and TRBJ2-3 gives the whole variable domain DSGVTQTPKHLITATGQRVTLRCSPRSGDLSVYWYQQSLDQGLQFLIQYYNGEERAKGNILERFSAQQFPDLHSELNLSSLELGDSALYFCASSVAGRADTQYFGPGTRLTVL.

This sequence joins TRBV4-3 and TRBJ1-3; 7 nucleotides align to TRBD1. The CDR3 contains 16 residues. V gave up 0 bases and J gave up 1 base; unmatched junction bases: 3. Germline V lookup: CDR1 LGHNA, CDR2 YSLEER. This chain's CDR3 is CASSQDRGTSGNTIYF. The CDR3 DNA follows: TGCGCCAGCAGCCAAGACAGGGGGACGTCTGGAAACACCATATATTTT.

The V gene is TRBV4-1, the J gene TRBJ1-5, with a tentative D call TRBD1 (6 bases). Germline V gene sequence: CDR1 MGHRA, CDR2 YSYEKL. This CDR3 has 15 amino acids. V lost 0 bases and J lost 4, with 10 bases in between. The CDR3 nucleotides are TGCGCCAGCAGCCAAGAAAACAGGGATAATCAGCCCCAGCATTTT. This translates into CASSQENRDNQPQHF.

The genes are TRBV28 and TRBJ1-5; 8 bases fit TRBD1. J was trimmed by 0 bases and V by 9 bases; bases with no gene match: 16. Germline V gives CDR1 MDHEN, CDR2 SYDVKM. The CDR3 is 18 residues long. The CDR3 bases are TGTGCCAGTCTAGGGACAGGAGGCGGGCTTTATAGCAATCAGCCCCAGCATTTT. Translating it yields CASLGTGGGLYSNQPQHF.

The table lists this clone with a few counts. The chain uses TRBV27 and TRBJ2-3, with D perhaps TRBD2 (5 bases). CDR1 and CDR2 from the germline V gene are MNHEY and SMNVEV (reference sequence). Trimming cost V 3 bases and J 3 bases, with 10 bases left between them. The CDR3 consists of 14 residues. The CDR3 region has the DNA TGTGCCAGCAGTTTCCTTAGCGATACAGATACGCAGTATTTT. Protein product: CASSFLSDTDTQYF.

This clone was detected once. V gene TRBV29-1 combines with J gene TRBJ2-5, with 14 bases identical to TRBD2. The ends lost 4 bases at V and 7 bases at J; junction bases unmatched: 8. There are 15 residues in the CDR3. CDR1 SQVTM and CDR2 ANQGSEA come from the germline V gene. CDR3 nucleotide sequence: TGCAGCGTTGCCCCGACTAGCGGGGGGGCGGCGACCCAGTACTTC. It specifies CSVAPTSGGAATQYF.